This TCR beta chain was recovered during a study of cytomegalovirus exposure and HLA in healthy donors. V was cut by 0 bases and J by 5 bases, with 9 bases left in between. This CDR3 is 13 amino acids long. Germline assignment: CDR1 SGHNT and CDR2 YYREEE (reference sequence). The PCR ran on 60 Vbeta and 13 Jbeta primers. The protocol was immunoSEQ multiplex PCR, while the TCRdb copy is restricted to in-frame clones and leaves out a portion. The sample includes 110,000 to 150,000 clones, about 82% seen only once; the top ten take 4.3%. The sequencing input was PBMCs. V is TRBV5-4 and J is TRBJ2-7, with D tentatively TRBD2 (6 bases). This TCR derives from a woman between 40 and 50 years old in good health and CMV-seropositive. The CDR3 bases are TGTGCCAGCAGCTTGGATCCGGGGGACGAGCAGTACTTC. The encoded protein is CASSLDPGDEQYF. Drawing the rest from reference TRBV5-4 and TRBJ2-7, the complete variable domain is ETGVTQSPTHLIKTRGQQVTLRCSSQSGHNTVSWYQQALGQGPQFIFQYYREEENGRGNFPPRFSGLQFPNYSSELNVNALELDDSALYLCASSLDPGDEQYFGPGTRLTVT.